These 31 T cell receptor beta chains originate from one sample sequenced in a study of brain metastases from non-small cell lung cancer. TCRdb's table, derived via immunoSEQ multiplex PCR, lists solely in-frame clones and lacks some. This repertoire shows more than 3,500 clones, 75% to 90% found once; its top ten account for 5% to 7%. Sequenced sample: primary lung tumor tissue. These receptor sequences come from a donor at least 40 years old with non-small cell lung cancer.

The rearrangement joins TRBV10-3 to TRBJ2-5; 8 bases are a match to TRBD1. CDR3 length: 14 residues. With 5 bases clipped from V and 2 bases from J, the junction kept 4 bases outside the gene matches. Germline V gives CDR1 ENHRY, CDR2 SYGVKD. The CDR3 region has the DNA TGTGCCATCAGTCTCCGGGACAGGCAAGAGACCCAGTACTTC. It yields the protein CAISLRDRQETQYF.

The chain has TRBV7-8 and TRBJ1-1; no firm D call. The CDR3 loop spans 14 amino acids. Trimming pared 2 bases from V and 3 bases from J, leaving 10 bases between. The germline V gene encodes CDR1 SGHVS and CDR2 FQNEAQ. The CDR3 spells CASSLYITYTEAFF. Written as DNA, the CDR3 is TGTGCCAGCAGCTTATATATCACCTACACTGAAGCTTTCTTT. Based on the CDR3 plus reference TRBV7-8 and TRBJ1-1, the full variable domain is GAGVSQSPRYKVAKRGQDVALRCDPISGHVSLFWYQQALGQGPEFLTYFQNEAQLDKSGLPSDRFFAERPEGSVSTLKIQRTQQEDSAVYLCASSLYITYTEAFFGQGTRLTVV.

This sequence joins TRBV9 and TRBJ2-1, with 7 bases identical to TRBD1. The CDR3 spans 14 residues. Losses at the gene ends were 1 base for V and 5 bases for J; bases not matched to a gene: 3. Germline CDR1 reads SGDLS; CDR2 reads YYNGEE. CDR3 loop: CASSVLQGNNEQFF. The CDR3 DNA is TGTGCCAGCAGCGTACTACAGGGGAACAATGAGCAGTTCTTC.

The chain is built from TRBV29-1 and TRBJ2-2; D may be TRBD1 (6 bases). This CDR3 contains 13 residues. Germline V gene data show CDR1 as SQVTM and CDR2 as ANQGSEA. The germline V and J ends were trimmed by 5 bases and 5 bases, with 12 bases remaining between them. The CDR3 region has the DNA TGCAGCGTTAAAGGACAGAGGACCGGGGAGCTGTTTTTT. It codes for CSVKGQRTGELFF.

This chain joins TRBV28 and TRBJ1-6, with D unresolved. V was clipped by 5 bases and J by 0 bases, with 11 bases between them. The CDR3 sequence is 16 residues long. Germline CDR1 reads MDHEN; CDR2 reads SYDVKM. The CDR3 DNA sequence: TGTGCCAGCAGTCCATCCTGGGCCTCCTATAATTCACCCCTCCACTTT. Its protein is CASSPSWASYNSPLHF.

The chain couples TRBV18 to TRBJ2-1, with TRBD1 as a possible D gene (6 bases). Germline CDR1 KGHSH, CDR2 LQKENI. This CDR3 has 14 residues. Trimming stripped 2 bases from V and 7 bases from J, with 12 bases between. CDR3 sequence reads: CASSPGGNKNEQFF. The CDR3 DNA reads as TGTGCCAGCTCACCAGGGGGCAATAAGAATGAGCAGTTCTTC.

The CDR3 spells CASTRVTEAFF. For the CDR3, the DNA is TGTGCCAGCACTCGCGTGACTGAAGCTTTCTTT. V and J are TRBV5-5 and TRBJ1-1; D gene uncertain. Trimming removed 6 bases at V and 5 bases at J, with 8 bases between. The CDR3 length is 11 residues. Germline lookup yields CDR1 SGHKS and CDR2 YYEKEE (reference sequence). The whole variable domain, filled in from reference TRBV5-5 and TRBJ1-1, reads DAGVTQSPTHLIKTRGQQVTLRCSPISGHKSVSWYQQVLGQGPQFIFQYYEKEERGRGNFPDRFSARQFPNYSSELNVNALLLGDSALYLCASTRVTEAFFGQGTRLTVV.

J is TRBJ2-3 and V is TRBV5-1; 8 bases map to TRBD2. Losses at the gene ends were 0 bases for V and 3 bases for J; bases not matched to a gene: 3. The length of the CDR3 is 15 residues. Germline V lookup: CDR1 SGHRS, CDR2 YFSETQ. DNA of the CDR3: TGCGCCAGCAGCTTGGGGGTAGCGGGGACAGATACGCAGTATTTT. Residues: CASSLGVAGTDTQYF.

The table lists this clone with a count of one. This sequence joins TRBV19 and TRBJ1-5; TRBD1 aligns across 8 bases. CDR1 and CDR2 (germline): LNHDA, SQIVND (reference sequence). The CDR3 covers 13 residues. Trimming took 7 bases from V and 6 from J; bases not matched to a gene: 5. The DNA for the CDR3 is TGTGCCAGTACGGGACAGGTCGTTCAGCCCCAGCATTTT. It codes for CASTGQVVQPQHF.

In the case of this clone: The junction departs from the called germline gene at one end, perhaps through a read error. J is TRBJ1-6 and V is TRBV5-1, with 7 bases identical to TRBD1. This CDR3 contains 13 residues. Germline CDR1 SGHRS, CDR2 YFSETQ. This chain's CDR3 is CANSGQENSPLHF. The CDR3 DNA sequence: TGCGCCAACAGCGGACAGGAAAATTCACCCCTCCACTTT.

The chain joins TRBV29-1 to TRBJ2-1, with TRBD2 matching 10 bases. Germline V gives CDR1 SQVTM, CDR2 ANQGSEA. V shed 4 bases, J shed 5 bases, and the junction held 2 bases outside the gene matches. This CDR3 is built from 13 residues. The CDR3 region is CSVVAGGHNEQFF. CDR3 bases: TGCAGCGTTGTAGCGGGAGGCCACAATGAGCAGTTCTTC.

This chain connects TRBV15 to TRBJ1-3; no firm D call. V lost 3 bases to trimming and J lost 5 bases, with 8 bases between them. Germline loops: CDR1 LNHNV, CDR2 YYDKDF (reference sequence). The CDR3 covers 13 residues. CDR3 coding DNA: TGTGCCACCAGCAGGGAGAGCCGAAACACCATATATTTT. This translates into CATSRESRNTIYF.

In nucleotides, the CDR3 is TGTGCCAGCAGCCCAAGACAGGTTAACAATGAGCAGTTCTTC. Residues: CASSPRQVNNEQFF. The chain uses TRBV6-2 or TRBV6-3 and TRBJ2-1; weak D call: TRBD1 (6 bases). The CDR3 spans 14 residues. Trimming took off 6 bases at V and 5 bases at J, with 14 bases between the two ends. Per the germline V gene, CDR1 is MNHEY and CDR2 is SVGEGT.

The V and J genes are TRBV9 and TRBJ2-3, with 8 bases lining up with TRBD2. From germline, CDR1 is SGDLS and CDR2 YYNGEE. The CDR3 consists of 14 residues. V trimming: 0 bases; J trimming: 4 bases; junction bases outside the gene matches: 1. The CDR3 region has the DNA TGTGCCAGCAGCGTAGGGGGACTAGCAGATACGCAGTATTTT. Its translation: CASSVGGLADTQYF.

The sample holds one count of this clone. In nucleotides, the CDR3 is TGTGCCAGCAGCAATCCGAGGAACACTGAAGCTTTCTTT. Its translation is CASSNPRNTEAFF. The rearrangement joins TRBV6-5 to TRBJ1-1; no clear D. CDR3 length: 13 amino acids. CDR1 is MNHEY and CDR2 is SVGAGI in the germline V gene. V dropped 6 bases and J dropped 1 base, with 9 bases sitting between them.

This chain connects TRBV10-3 to TRBJ1-5, with D possibly being TRBD1 (5 bases). CDR1 ENHRY and CDR2 SYGVKD come from the germline V gene. Trimming shortened V by 3 bases and J by 3 bases, and 9 bases separated the two germline ends. The CDR3 has 14 residues. CDR3 in amino acids: CAISDDRNNQPQHF. Written as DNA, the CDR3 is TGTGCCATCAGTGATGACAGAAACAATCAGCCCCAGCATTTT.

This chain joins TRBV2 and TRBJ2-1; D not certain. The ends were cut back, 6 bases at V and 6 bases at J, with 9 bases in the middle. The CDR3 runs 12 residues. Germline V gene lookup returns CDR1 SNHLY and CDR2 FYNNEI. The CDR3 coding sequence is TGTGCCAGCAGGATTGAGTCCAATGAGCAGTTCTTC. Its protein is CASRIESNEQFF.

The rearrangement links TRBV20-1 to TRBJ2-3; D is undetermined. The CDR3 contains 10 residues. Germline CDR1 and CDR2: DFQATT and SNEGSKA (reference sequence). The V end lost 5 bases, the J end lost 5 bases, and 5 bases lay between the germline ends. CDR3 residues: CSALGDTQYF. The CDR3 DNA reads as TGCAGTGCTTTAGGAGATACGCAGTATTTT.

This clone was observed once. This chain links TRBV3-1 (or the pseudogene TRBV3-2) with TRBJ2-7; 9 bases align to TRBD1. V shed 1 base, J shed 5 bases, and the junction held 3 bases outside the gene matches. Germline CDR1 and CDR2: LGHDT and YNNKEL (reference sequence). This CDR3 comprises 14 residues. For the CDR3, the DNA is TGTGCCAGCAGCCAAGTAACAGGGGGCAACGAGCAGTACTTC. Protein sequence: CASSQVTGGNEQYF.

This sequence joins TRBV28 and TRBJ1-4, with D tentatively TRBD1 (5 bases). In germline, CDR1 is MDHEN, CDR2 SYDVKM. Trimming removed 7 bases from V and 7 bases from J, with 16 bases in between. The CDR3 contains 14 residues. This chain's CDR3 is CASTQSGLGEKLFF. The CDR3 nucleotides are TGTGCCAGCACCCAGTCAGGGTTGGGTGAAAAACTGTTTTTT. The full variable domain, rest sourced from reference TRBV28 and TRBJ1-4, is DVKVTQSSRYLVKRTGEKVFLECVQDMDHENMFWYRQDPGLGLRLIYFSYDVKMKEKGDIPEGYSVSREKKERFSLILESASTNQTSMYLCASTQSGLGEKLFFGSGTQLSVL.

This chain connects TRBV19 to TRBJ2-4, with D perhaps TRBD1 (5 bases). CDR3 length equals 16 residues. CDR1 LNHDA and CDR2 SQIVND come from the germline V gene (reference sequence). V was trimmed by 1 base and J by 1 base, leaving 11 bases between them. The CDR3 nucleotides are TGTGCCAGTAGTATAGGGGGCCGACGGGCCAAAAACATTCAGTACTTC. As protein: CASSIGGRRAKNIQYF.

The chain couples TRBV29-1 to TRBJ2-7; 8 bases are shared with TRBD2. Trimming at V came to 4 bases and at J to 4 bases, leaving 6 bases not matched to a gene. The length of the CDR3 is 13 residues. Germline CDR1 SQVTM, CDR2 ANQGSEA. CDR3 loop: CSVVEREKYEQYF. The DNA of the CDR3 is TGCAGCGTTGTTGAGCGGGAGAAGTACGAGCAGTACTTC.

The chain is built from TRBV4-1 and TRBJ1-2, with D unresolved. Germline V gene data show CDR1 as MGHRA and CDR2 as YSYEKL. V lost 0 bases and J 0 bases, leaving 14 bases between the germline ends. This CDR3 spans 17 amino acids. CDR3 nucleotides: TGCGCCAGCAGCCAAGATCCCCCAGGAGGGTCTAACTATGGCTACACCTTC. Protein sequence: CASSQDPPGGSNYGYTF.

V gene TRBV28 combines with J gene TRBJ2-1; the match to TRBD2 covers 12 bases. The CDR3 sequence is 17 residues long. Germline-derived CDR1 and CDR2 are MDHEN and SYDVKM. V gave up 5 bases and J gave up 5 bases; unmatched junction bases: 10. The CDR3 loop is CASSRRLAGVVHNEQFF. CDR3 bases: TGTGCCAGCAGTCGTCGACTAGCGGGAGTAGTCCACAATGAGCAGTTCTTC.

The chain carries TRBV19 and TRBJ2-3; unclear D gene. Looked up from germline, CDR1 is LNHDA and CDR2 is SQIVND (reference sequence). The CDR3 is 13 residues long. Trimming removed 6 bases at V and 6 bases at J, with 13 bases between. In DNA, the CDR3 is TGTGCCAGTAGCCAGACCCAAGGGGATACGCAGTATTTT. Protein sequence: CASSQTQGDTQYF.

The CDR3 DNA reads as TGTGCCAGCAGCCAACTACAGAGAGCGGCCTACAATGAGCAGTTCTTC. Its translation: CASSQLQRAAYNEQFF. The chain employs TRBV3-1 (or the pseudogene TRBV3-2) and TRBJ2-1; possibly TRBD2 for D (5 bases). Germline loops: CDR1 LGHDT, CDR2 YNNKEL (reference sequence). CDR3 length: 16 residues. The V end was cut by 2 bases, the J end by 2 bases, with 13 bases between.

This clone is a singleton in its sample. V is TRBV4-3 and J is TRBJ1-3; D may be TRBD1 (6 bases). CDR3 length equals 15 residues. V gave up 2 bases and J gave up 4 bases, with 12 bases separating them. Per germline, CDR1 LGHNA and CDR2 YSLEER. The CDR3 coding sequence is TGCGCCAGCAGCCAAAAGGACGGGGGCGGAAACACCATATATTTT. Translating gives CASSQKDGGGNTIYF.

The chain employs TRBV2 and TRBJ1-6, with 10 bases aligning to TRBD1. The trim removed 7 bases at V and 7 bases at J, leaving 7 bases unmatched. This CDR3 comprises 15 residues. The germline V gene encodes CDR1 SNHLY and CDR2 FYNNEI. Here the CDR3 DNA reads TGTGCCAGCACCACCGCGGGACAGGGGAATTCACCCCTCCACTTT. It is translated as CASTTAGQGNSPLHF.

The chain recombines TRBV28 with TRBJ2-7; either TRBD1 or TRBD2 may supply D (5 bases each). Germline V gene data show CDR1 as MDHEN and CDR2 as SYDVKM. Between the trimmed V and J ends, which lost 7 bases and 6 bases, there was a span of 13 bases. The length of the CDR3 is 12 residues. The CDR3 DNA reads as TGTGCCAGCACGGGGCTATTGCGCGAGCAGTACTTC. Translating gives CASTGLLREQYF.

The V call is TRBV23-1, the J call TRBJ1-6; D possibly corresponds to TRBD1 (6 bases). TRBV23-1 is sorted into the ORF group, with uncertain function. The germline V and J ends were trimmed by 6 bases and 10 bases, with 13 bases remaining between them. The CDR3 covers 13 residues. The CDR3 loop is CASSHGGQSPLHF. The CDR3 nucleotides are TGCGCCAGCAGCCACGGGGGACAATCACCCCTCCACTTT.

In its sample, this clone was seen once. The chain combines TRBV4-1 with TRBJ1-1; D call uncertain. The CDR3 loop spans 16 amino acids. V was shortened by 0 bases and J by 0 bases, with 11 bases between the two germline ends. Germline lookup yields CDR1 MGHRA and CDR2 YSYEKL. The chain's CDR3 is CASSQETAAMNTEAFF. The DNA of the CDR3 is TGCGCCAGCAGCCAAGAGACGGCAGCCATGAACACTGAAGCTTTCTTT.